Below, 30 T cell receptor beta chains from the same sample are listed, as sequenced in a study of cytomegalovirus exposure and HLA in healthy donors. Use of 60 Vbeta and 13 Jbeta primers characterized the PCR. The assay was immunoSEQ multiplex PCR, and TCRdb's table has in-frame clones only and misses some. The sample lists roughly 120,000 clones; 80% to 90% were seen once. Sequencing was done on a sample of PBMCs. The receptors stem from a woman in her twenties or thirties in good health and CMV-seronegative.

The V call is TRBV18, the J call TRBJ1-4, with 7 positions matching TRBD1. This CDR3 has 15 residues. The ends lost 2 bases at V and 5 bases at J; junction bases unmatched: 5. Germline values: CDR1 KGHSH, CDR2 LQKENI. The CDR3 DNA follows: TGTGCCAGCTCACCATCGACAGGGAGGAATGAAAAACTGTTTTTT. This codes for CASSPSTGRNEKLFF.

The V and J genes are TRBV12-5 and TRBJ1-1, with D possibly matching TRBD1 (6 bases). The CDR3 has 17 residues. Trimming took off 0 bases at V and 4 bases at J, with 18 bases between the two ends. CDR1 is LGHNT, CDR2 FRNRAP, per germline. For the CDR3, the DNA is TGTGCTAGTGGTTTGGTACTGGGTGGGGGCTCGAGCACTGAAGCTTTCTTT. The encoded protein is CASGLVLGGGSSTEAFF.

The V gene is TRBV6-6, the J gene TRBJ2-7, with 13 bases fitting TRBD2. The CDR3 is 13 amino acids. CDR1 and CDR2 from the germline V gene are MNHNY and SVGAGI (reference sequence). The J segment lost 6 bases and the V segment lost 8 bases, leaving 4 bases of the junction unmatched. CDR3 sequence reads: CASRTSGSGEQYF. The CDR3 DNA sequence: TGTGCCAGCCGGACTAGCGGGAGTGGCGAGCAGTACTTC.

V usage is TRBV25-1 and J usage is TRBJ1-3; TRBD1 aligns across 7 bases. The germline CDR1 and CDR2 sequences are MGHDK and SYGVNS. The junction had 9 bases not matched to a gene; V was cut back by 7 bases and J by 3 bases. The CDR3 is 15 amino acids. The CDR3 is CASMSTGDFGNTIYF. In nucleotides, the CDR3 is TGTGCCAGCATGAGCACAGGGGACTTTGGAAACACCATATATTTT.

The chain is built from TRBV5-4 and TRBJ2-5, with 7 nucleotides matching TRBD1. The germline CDR1 and CDR2 sequences are SGHNT and YYREEE (reference sequence). The CDR3 is 14 residues long. V dropped 1 base and J dropped 1; count of bases not matched to a gene: 1. CDR3 sequence reads: CASSLNRGQETQYF. CDR3 nucleotides: TGTGCCAGCAGCTTGAACAGGGGCCAAGAGACCCAGTACTTC.

The V call is TRBV6-5, the J call TRBJ2-2, with D perhaps TRBD1 (6 bases). V lost 7 bases and J 0 bases, leaving 12 bases between the germline ends. Germline-derived CDR1 and CDR2 are MNHEY and SVGAGI. This CDR3 is built from 15 residues. The CDR3 spells CASISGGTNTGELFF. In nucleotides, the CDR3 is TGTGCCAGCATCTCTGGGGGCACGAACACCGGGGAGCTGTTTTTT.

The chain combines TRBV5-6 with TRBJ1-2; 7 bases align to TRBD1. CDR3 length: 14 residues. The germline gives CDR1 SGHDT, CDR2 YYEEEE. V dropped 4 bases and J dropped 4; count of bases not matched to a gene: 7. The CDR3 nucleotides are TGTGCCAGCAGCACTGGACAGGCCGCCTATGGCTACACCTTC. Its protein is CASSTGQAAYGYTF.

The gene calls are TRBV20-1 and TRBJ2-5; no clear D gene. The CDR3 totals 9 residues. CDR1 and CDR2 from the germline V gene are DFQATT and SNEGSKA (reference sequence). The CDR3 reads CPPRRTQYF. The CDR3 bases are TGCCCGCCCCGTAGGACCCAGTACTTC.

The chain carries TRBV4-2 and TRBJ1-2, with D perhaps TRBD1 (5 bases). CDR1 is LGHNA, CDR2 YNFKEQ, per germline. This CDR3 spans 13 amino acids. Trimming stripped 3 bases from V and 8 bases from J, with 13 bases between. This chain's CDR3 is CASSQGGGGGYTF. The CDR3 DNA is TGTGCCAGCAGCCAGGGGGGGGGTGGAGGCTACACCTTC.

The chain joins TRBV6-1 to TRBJ1-5; 9 nucleotides agree with TRBD1. Per germline, CDR1 MNHNS and CDR2 SASEGT. The CDR3 sequence is 18 residues long. V was pared by 4 bases and J by 6 bases, with 16 bases of the junction left unmatched. For the CDR3, the DNA is TGTGCCAGCAGTGTTCAAGGGTGGGGACAGGGTAGAGTTCAGCCCCAGCATTTT. Encoded protein: CASSVQGWGQGRVQPQHF.

The V and J genes are TRBV25-1 and TRBJ2-3; tentatively, D is TRBD1 (5 bases). The germline V gene encodes CDR1 MGHDK and CDR2 SYGVNS. The ends were cut back, 1 base at V and 3 bases at J, with 8 bases in the middle. This CDR3 is 14 amino acids long. The CDR3 DNA reads TGTGCCAGCAGTGAATTCAAGGGGACAGATACGCAGTATTTT. Protein: CASSEFKGTDTQYF.

The gene calls are TRBV11-2 and TRBJ2-1; maybe TRBD1 (6 bases). This CDR3 has 13 amino acids. Trimming cost V 1 base and J 8 bases, with 9 bases left between them. Germline V gives CDR1 SGHAT, CDR2 FQNNGV. The CDR3: CASSLVRGDEQFF. For the CDR3, the DNA is TGTGCCAGCAGCTTAGTCAGGGGCGATGAGCAGTTCTTC.

DNA for the CDR3: TGTGCCAGCAGCCCGGGACAGGTTAGCACTGAAGCTTTCTTT. Protein sequence: CASSPGQVSTEAFF. The chain carries TRBV11-1 and TRBJ1-1; 8 positions agree with TRBD1. Germline V CDR1 and CDR2: SGHAT, FQDESV (reference sequence). The CDR3 consists of 14 residues. J gave up 4 bases and V 5 bases, and 6 bases lay outside the gene matches.

This chain joins TRBV9 and TRBJ1-2, with 7 bases that match TRBD1. There are 13 residues in the CDR3. Germline trimming cut 4 bases from V and 2 bases from J; bases unmatched to any gene: 2. Germline V gene sequence: CDR1 SGDLS, CDR2 YYNGEE. The CDR3 nucleotides read TGTGCCAGCAGCCAGGGGGGAAACTATGGCTACACCTTC. This sequence encodes CASSQGGNYGYTF. The complete variable domain, with remaining parts taken from reference TRBV9 and TRBJ1-2, reads DSGVTQTPKHLITATGQRVTLRCSPRSGDLSVYWYQQSLDQGLQFLIQYYNGEERAKGNILERFSAQQFPDLHSELNLSSLELGDSALYFCASSQGGNYGYTFGSGTRLTVV.

In this sample, this clone turned up a few times. The V gene is TRBV5-1, the J gene TRBJ2-1; 11 bases align to TRBD2. The CDR3 covers 15 residues. Germline V gene sequence: CDR1 SGHRS, CDR2 YFSETQ. The junction had 5 bases not matched to a gene; V was cut back by 5 bases and J by 4 bases. CDR3 coding DNA: TGCGCCAGCAGATCTGGGACTAGCGGTTACAATGAGCAGTTCTTC. Its protein product is CASRSGTSGYNEQFF.

The chain joins TRBV27 to TRBJ1-2; D possibly corresponds to TRBD1 (6 bases). CDR3 size: 12 residues. The germline gives CDR1 MNHEY, CDR2 SMNVEV (reference sequence). Between the trimmed V and J ends, which lost 7 bases and 6 bases, there was a span of 12 bases. Written as DNA, the CDR3 is TGTGCCAGCACCTCAGCAGGGGATGGCTACACCTTC. Translation: CASTSAGDGYTF.

The CDR3 loop is CASSATSGSTDTQYF. The CDR3 DNA reads TGTGCCAGCAGCGCAACTAGCGGTAGCACAGATACGCAGTATTTT. The rearrangement uses TRBV7-2 and TRBJ2-3; 8 positions agree with TRBD2. Trimming took 5 bases from V and 0 from J; bases not matched to a gene: 4. The CDR3 extends over 15 amino acids. The germline V gene encodes CDR1 SGHTA and CDR2 FQGNSA.

The chain joins TRBV2 to TRBJ1-3, with 8 bases identical to TRBD1. Germline values: CDR1 SNHLY, CDR2 FYNNEI. This CDR3 is 15 amino acids long. V gave up 5 bases and J gave up 3 bases; unmatched junction bases: 6. CDR3 residues: CASSSITGGGNTIYF. In nucleotides, the CDR3 is TGTGCCAGCAGTTCGATAACAGGGGGTGGAAACACCATATATTTT.

The chain uses TRBV10-3 and TRBJ2-1; a possible D gene is TRBD1 (6 bases). There are 12 residues in the CDR3. Per the germline V gene, CDR1 is ENHRY and CDR2 is SYGVKD. V was clipped by 4 bases and J by 5 bases, with 6 bases between them. The CDR3 DNA follows: TGTGCCATCAGTGGGACAGACAATGAGCAGTTCTTC. Translating gives CAISGTDNEQFF.

The count of this clone is one. The J gene is TRBJ1-2, the V gene TRBV5-4; D perhaps matches TRBD1 (5 bases). The CDR3 covers 13 residues. Germline CDR1 is SGHNT and CDR2 is YYREEE (reference sequence). Between the trimmed V and J ends, which lost 5 bases and 8 bases, there was a span of 16 bases. CDR3 sequence (DNA): TGTGCCAGCAGTTTGACAGAAGGCGGGGGCTACACCTTC. This sequence encodes CASSLTEGGGYTF.

The gene calls are TRBV27 and TRBJ1-1; 8 bases agree with TRBD1. V lost 4 bases, J lost 8 bases, and 6 bases stayed unmatched. The CDR3 loop spans 13 amino acids. Germline CDR1 is MNHEY and CDR2 is SMNVEV (reference sequence). The CDR3 protein is CASSSRDRTEAFF. The CDR3 nucleotides are TGTGCCAGCAGTTCCCGGGACAGGACAGAAGCTTTCTTT.

This clone was detected once. The V gene is TRBV6-5, the J gene TRBJ1-2; D gene uncertain. This CDR3 contains 14 residues. V was cut by 0 bases and J by 2 bases, with 7 bases left in between. Looked up from germline, CDR1 is MNHEY and CDR2 is SVGAGI. CDR3 DNA sequence: TGTGCCAGCAGTTACTCGCATCTAAACTATGGCTACACCTTC. Protein product: CASSYSHLNYGYTF.

This chain uses TRBV11-2 with TRBJ2-1; perhaps TRBD2 as D (6 bases). The CDR3 runs 14 residues. V shed 5 bases and J shed 6 bases, with 14 bases lying between them. The germline V gene has CDR1 SGHAT and CDR2 FQNNGV. CDR3 DNA sequence: TGTGCCAGCAGCGCGGCTAGCGTTGTCAATGAGCAGTTCTTC. It specifies CASSAASVVNEQFF.

The gene calls are TRBV13 and TRBJ1-2; 8 bases fit TRBD1. Germline V CDR1 and CDR2: PRHDT, FYEKMQ (reference sequence). After removal of 5 bases from V and 2 bases from J, the junction contained 4 bases not matched to a gene. The CDR3 is made up of 14 amino acids. CDR3 residues: CASSTRTGNYGYTF. CDR3 nucleotide sequence: TGTGCCAGCAGCACCCGGACAGGGAACTATGGCTACACCTTC.

The chain couples TRBV7-3 to TRBJ2-2; no clear D. The CDR3 extends over 13 amino acids. The ends were cut back, 2 bases at V and 4 bases at J, with 5 bases in the middle. CDR1 and CDR2 from the germline V gene are SGHTA and FQGTGA. The CDR3 DNA reads as TGTGCCAGCAGCTTATGGAGCACCGGGGAGCTGTTTTTT. It specifies CASSLWSTGELFF.

This rearrangement joins TRBV5-6 to TRBJ2-7, with 9 bases fitting TRBD1. This CDR3 contains 14 residues. CDR1 SGHDT and CDR2 YYEEEE come from the germline V gene. The junction had 6 bases not matched to a gene; V was cut back by 4 bases and J by 4 bases. In nucleotides, the CDR3 is TGTGCCAGCAGCGCCCGGGACAGGGCTTACGAGCAGTACTTC. Its protein is CASSARDRAYEQYF.

The chain has TRBV30 and TRBJ1-1, with 10 bases matching TRBD1. Trimming at V came to 2 bases and at J to 6 bases, leaving 6 bases not matched to a gene. The CDR3 is made up of 14 amino acids. The germline V gene has CDR1 GTSNPN and CDR2 SVGIG (reference sequence). The CDR3 DNA reads as TGTGCCTGGAGTCGGGACAGGGGAACATCTGAAGCTTTCTTT. Translated: CAWSRDRGTSEAFF.

In its sample, this clone was seen a few times. This chain links TRBV11-2 with TRBJ2-4; 7 bases agree with TRBD2. The V segment lost 4 bases and the J segment 4 bases; nucleotides outside the gene matches: 7. The germline CDR1 and CDR2 sequences are SGHAT and FQNNGV. The CDR3 covers 15 residues. CDR3 loop: CASSWASGTKNIQYF. The CDR3 DNA reads as TGTGCCAGCAGCTGGGCTAGCGGTACTAAAAACATTCAGTACTTC.

The chain employs TRBV19 and TRBJ1-1; 8 bases agree with TRBD1. The V segment lost 3 bases and the J segment 3 bases; nucleotides outside the gene matches: 9. The CDR3 runs to 16 residues. The germline V gene has CDR1 LNHDA and CDR2 SQIVND (reference sequence). The CDR3 DNA is TGTGCCAGTAGTATTTCCCCCTCGACAGGGGACACTGAAGCTTTCTTT. It codes for CASSISPSTGDTEAFF.

The chain employs TRBV7-9 and TRBJ1-2, with 8 bases that match TRBD1. Germline CDR1 SEHNR, CDR2 FQNEAQ (reference sequence). CDR3 size: 15 residues. The V segment lost 5 bases and the J segment 2 bases; nucleotides outside the gene matches: 7. The CDR3 DNA is TGTGCCAGCAGCGCGACAGGGGATCTGAACTATGGCTACACCTTC. Its translation is CASSATGDLNYGYTF.